Below, 30 T cell receptor beta chains from the same sample are listed, as sequenced in a study of technical replicates of blood from a handful of donors. The method was immunoSEQ multiplex PCR; TCRdb's version includes in-frame clones alone and lacks a portion of them. This sample yields 80,000 or so clones, of which 96% are seen a single time; around 0.2% belongs to the top ten. Input material: T cells isolated from PBMCs. These receptors all stem from a human donor in good health.

The chain couples TRBV19 to TRBJ2-1; 13 nucleotides align to TRBD2. The CDR3 sequence is 15 residues long. Per the germline V gene, CDR1 is LNHDA and CDR2 is SQIVND (reference sequence). J gave up 12 bases and V 6 bases, and 11 bases lay outside the gene matches. The chain's CDR3 is CASSPQLAGGNRQFF. CDR3 bases: TGTGCCAGTAGCCCCCAACTAGCGGGGGGGAATAGGCAGTTCTTC.

The CDR3 bases are TGTGCCAGCAGTTCCAAACGACCCGGGACTAGCCGGCATCAGTTCTTC. Translated, it gives CASSSKRPGTSRHQFF. The J gene is TRBJ2-1, the V gene TRBV28; 9 bases line up with TRBD2. V trimming: 4 bases; J trimming: 13 bases; junction bases outside the gene matches: 17. Germline assignment: CDR1 MDHEN and CDR2 SYDVKM. This CDR3 has 16 residues.

J is TRBJ2-7 and V is TRBV23-1, with D possibly TRBD2 on 6 matching bases. TRBV23-1 qualifies as an ORF whose function is uncertain. The V end was cut by 2 bases, the J end by 1 base, with 9 bases between. This CDR3 spans 14 amino acids. DNA of the CDR3: TGCGCCAGCAGTCAACGGCGGGGATCCTACGAGCAGTACTTC. Translation gives CASSQRRGSYEQYF.

The chain recombines TRBV2 with TRBJ2-7, with 8 bases that match TRBD1. Trimming took 4 bases from V and 2 from J; bases not matched to a gene: 4. The germline gives CDR1 SNHLY, CDR2 FYNNEI. The CDR3 is 14 amino acids. CDR3 loop: CASSGTGTAYEQYF. The CDR3 DNA reads as TGTGCCAGCAGTGGGACAGGGACTGCCTACGAGCAGTACTTC.

This clone was detected only a few times. The DNA of the CDR3 is TGTGCTAGTGGTTTGGAGCTTCACACTGAAGCTTTCTTT. Protein: CASGLELHTEAFF. This chain connects TRBV12-5 to TRBJ1-1; D remains unclear. Trimming cost V 1 base and J 3 bases, with 6 bases left between them. CDR3 size: 13 residues. Germline values: CDR1 LGHNT, CDR2 FRNRAP.

This clone was counted once. This chain joins TRBV4-1 and TRBJ1-4, with 9 bases fitting TRBD1. CDR1 and CDR2 (germline): MGHRA, YSYEKL. The trim removed 6 bases at V and 8 bases at J, leaving 22 bases unmatched. The CDR3 extends over 19 amino acids. CDR3 bases: TGCGCCAGCAGACCCCCGGGACAGGGAACAGGCGTAGAGTACGAAAAACTGTTTTTT. Amino acid sequence: CASRPPGQGTGVEYEKLFF.

V and J are TRBV27 and TRBJ1-1; 9 bases fit TRBD1. Germline trimming cut 8 bases from V and 5 bases from J; bases unmatched to any gene: 6. The CDR3 is 13 amino acids. The germline V gene has CDR1 MNHEY and CDR2 SMNVEV (reference sequence). The CDR3 loop reads CASRDRGLTEAFF. The CDR3 region has the DNA TGTGCCAGCCGTGACAGGGGGTTGACTGAAGCTTTCTTT.

This chain uses TRBV27 with TRBJ2-1; D is possibly TRBD2 (6 bases). V gave up 3 bases and J gave up 5 bases, with 17 bases separating them. Germline V gene sequence: CDR1 MNHEY, CDR2 SMNVEV (reference sequence). CDR3 size: 16 residues. CDR3 coding DNA: TGTGCCAGCAGTTTCCTCGGGCTAGCGCCAGACAATGAGCAGTTCTTC. This encodes CASSFLGLAPDNEQFF.

The genes are TRBV28 and TRBJ1-5; D is undetermined. Trimming shortened V by 6 bases and J by 5 bases, and 17 bases separated the two germline ends. In germline, CDR1 is MDHEN, CDR2 SYDVKM. The CDR3 extends over 15 amino acids. The CDR3 bases are TGTGCCAGCAGCTCTTTTTCGGGAGGACATCAGCCCCAGCATTTT. Translation gives CASSSFSGGHQPQHF. The full variable domain, with the rest looked up from reference TRBV28 and TRBJ1-5, is DVKVTQSSRYLVKRTGEKVFLECVQDMDHENMFWYRQDPGLGLRLIYFSYDVKMKEKGDIPEGYSVSREKKERFSLILESASTNQTSMYLCASSSFSGGHQPQHFGDGTRLSIL.

V usage is TRBV4-2 and J usage is TRBJ1-5; 7 nucleotides line up with TRBD1. The CDR3 sequence is 16 residues long. V lost 1 base and J lost 1; bases outside the gene matches: 4. Germline assignment: CDR1 LGHNA and CDR2 YNFKEQ. The CDR3 bases are TGTGCCAGCAGCCAAGTTCGACAGGGAAGCAATCAGCCCCAGCATTTT. Translating it yields CASSQVRQGSNQPQHF.

The chain couples TRBV5-1 to TRBJ2-5; D is possibly TRBD1 (7 bases). The V gene's germline CDR1 is SGHRS and CDR2 YFSETQ. The CDR3 has 15 amino acids. V gave up 0 bases and J gave up 4 bases, with 13 bases separating them. The CDR3: CASSLGQGGRETQYF. DNA of the CDR3: TGCGCCAGCAGCTTGGGCCAGGGGGGCAGAGAGACCCAGTACTTC.

This chain joins TRBV29-1 and TRBJ1-1; TRBD1 matches at 9 bases. This CDR3 comprises 14 residues. Germline V lookup: CDR1 SQVTM, CDR2 ANQGSEA. The junction had 10 bases not matched to a gene; V was cut back by 6 bases and J by 5 bases. CDR3: CSVQGQGMSTEAFF. In DNA, the CDR3 is TGCAGCGTACAAGGACAGGGGATGAGTACTGAAGCTTTCTTT. Variable domain in full (rest from reference TRBV29-1 and TRBJ1-1): SAVISQKPSRDICQRGTSLTIQCQVDSQVTMMFWYRQQPGQSLTLIATANQGSEATYESGFVIDKFPISRPNLTFSTLTVSNMSPEDSSIYLCSVQGQGMSTEAFFGQGTRLTVV.

This clone was seen just once. This rearrangement joins TRBV7-2 to TRBJ1-4; TRBD1 matches at 9 bases. V was pared by 1 base and J by 8 bases, with 5 bases of the junction left unmatched. The CDR3 runs to 15 residues. CDR1 and CDR2 (germline): SGHTA, FQGNSA. Written as DNA, the CDR3 is TGTGCCAGCAGCTTAGTTGTGACAGGGGGAGAAAAACTGTTTTTT. As protein: CASSLVVTGGEKLFF.

CDR3 in amino acids: CAIKGGSGYTF. The CDR3 DNA follows: TGTGCCATAAAGGGAGGGAGCGGCTACACCTTC. This chain uses TRBV7-9 with TRBJ1-2; D is undetermined. The germline CDR1 and CDR2 sequences are SEHNR and FQNEAQ (reference sequence). V lost 10 bases and J 8 bases, leaving 14 bases between the germline ends. This CDR3 contains 11 residues.

The rearrangement uses TRBV5-1 and TRBJ1-5; TRBD1 is a possible D gene (5 bases). Germline V lookup: CDR1 SGHRS, CDR2 YFSETQ. This CDR3 comprises 14 residues. Between the trimmed V and J ends, which lost 1 base and 2 bases, there was a span of 7 bases. The CDR3 loop reads CASSLWGGNQPQHF. The CDR3 DNA sequence: TGCGCCAGCAGCTTGTGGGGGGGCAATCAGCCCCAGCATTTT.

The V and J genes are TRBV15 and TRBJ1-4, with 7 bases matching TRBD1. The V segment lost 2 bases and the J segment 7 bases; nucleotides outside the gene matches: 7. This CDR3 spans 15 amino acids. CDR1 LNHNV and CDR2 YYDKDF come from the germline V gene (reference sequence). This CDR3 reads CATSRTGQYSEKLFF. Here the CDR3 DNA reads TGTGCCACCAGCAGAACGGGACAGTATAGTGAAAAACTGTTTTTT.

Only one count was recorded for this clone. The chain has TRBV14 and TRBJ2-7; tentatively, D is TRBD2 (7 bases). CDR1 and CDR2 from the germline V gene are SGHDN and FVKESK. CDR3 length equals 13 residues. The V and J ends lost 1 base and 9 bases respectively, with 13 bases between them. CDR3 DNA: TGTGCCAGCAGCCAAGGACGGGGGGCGACGCAGTACTTC. Translating it yields CASSQGRGATQYF.

This clone has just a few counts. The chain employs TRBV7-3 and TRBJ2-1; 8 bases match TRBD1. Germline V CDR1 and CDR2: SGHTA, FQGTGA. The ends lost 6 bases at V and 8 bases at J; junction bases unmatched: 0. The CDR3 contains 11 residues. The CDR3 bases are TGTGCCAGCAGACAGGGGGATGAGCAGTTCTTC. This translates into CASRQGDEQFF.

The chain uses TRBV4-1 and TRBJ1-1, with 9 bases aligning to TRBD1. CDR1 and CDR2 from the germline V gene are MGHRA and YSYEKL. With V trimmed by 0 bases and J by 5 bases, 4 bases remained unmatched. The CDR3 is 15 residues long. The DNA of the CDR3 is TGCGCCAGCAGCCAAGAGTACAGGGGGCAGACTGAAGCTTTCTTT. It yields the protein CASSQEYRGQTEAFF.

The V and J genes are TRBV12-1 and TRBJ1-5. TRBV12-1 is labeled a pseudogene. The CDR3 runs to 15 residues. The CDR3 loop is CAAEGLQRNYQPQHF. The CDR3 nucleotides read TGTGCCGCGGAGGGGTTACAACGGAACTATCAGCCCCAGCATTTT.

The chain recombines TRBV10-1 with TRBJ2-2, with D possibly matching TRBD2 (6 bases). Germline CDR1 reads WNHNN; CDR2 reads SYGVQD (reference sequence). V was trimmed by 6 bases and J by 0 bases, leaving 8 bases between them. The CDR3 consists of 14 residues. CDR3 in amino acids: CASSPGANTGELFF. The CDR3 DNA follows: TGCGCCAGCAGCCCGGGGGCGAACACCGGGGAGCTGTTTTTT.

This clone has a single count. This rearrangement joins TRBV28 to TRBJ2-1; 9 bases are a match to TRBD2. This CDR3 spans 18 amino acids. CDR1 is MDHEN and CDR2 is SYDVKM in the germline V gene. Unmatched junction bases numbered 15, after V lost 6 bases and J lost 3 bases. The CDR3 nucleotides read TGTGCCAGCAGCCCCCGCGGGGGGGCACTTTCTCACTACAATGAGCAGTTCTTC. Translated: CASSPRGGALSHYNEQFF.

The chain links TRBV27 to TRBJ2-5; the match to TRBD2 covers 7 bases. Trimming at V came to 3 bases and at J to 7 bases, leaving 8 bases not matched to a gene. CDR3 length: 14 amino acids. The germline V gene has CDR1 MNHEY and CDR2 SMNVEV (reference sequence). Here the CDR3 reads CASSLTSGGGTQYF. For the CDR3, the DNA is TGTGCCAGCAGTTTGACTAGTGGGGGGGGGACCCAGTACTTC.

This chain connects TRBV4-1 to TRBJ1-1; TRBD1 matches at 11 bases. The germline V gene encodes CDR1 MGHRA and CDR2 YSYEKL. The trim removed 3 bases at V and 0 bases at J, leaving 15 bases unmatched. The CDR3 is 20 amino acids. The CDR3 DNA follows: TGCGCCAGCAGCCATCTCCTCACCGGGACAGGGGGAGGAATGAACACTGAAGCTTTCTTT. Its translation: CASSHLLTGTGGGMNTEAFF.

This chain uses TRBV7-6 with TRBJ1-5; D is uncertain. This CDR3 region has 13 residues. V lost 1 base to trimming and J lost 5 bases, with 6 bases between them. Germline V gene lookup returns CDR1 SGHVS and CDR2 FNYEAQ. CDR3: CASSLVADQPQHF. The CDR3 DNA reads as TGTGCCAGCAGCTTAGTTGCGGATCAGCCCCAGCATTTT.

The gene calls are TRBV18 and TRBJ2-2; D unresolved. V lost 0 bases and J lost 1, with 6 bases in between. This CDR3 has 15 amino acids. Germline V gene data show CDR1 as KGHSH and CDR2 as LQKENI. The CDR3 spells CASSPPSLNTGELFF. CDR3 nucleotide sequence: TGTGCCAGCTCACCACCGTCCTTGAACACCGGGGAGCTGTTTTTT.

Concerning this clone itself: No DNA is shown, since the ends of the CDR3 on it are uncertain; the CDR3 is the one TCRdb lists. The chain's CDR3 is CASSLEWGNGSRV. The V and J genes are TRBV5-1 and TRBJ2-7; the table's D gene call, TRBD2, was not cross checked with the DNA. With termini counted, the CDR3 has 13 amino acids. Germline CDR1 and CDR2: SGHRS and YFSETQ.

This sequence joins TRBV28 and TRBJ2-7; D possibly corresponds to TRBD2 (6 bases). V was trimmed by 4 bases and J by 2 bases, leaving 18 bases between them. CDR1 and CDR2 (germline): MDHEN, SYDVKM. The CDR3 consists of 16 residues. CDR3 loop: CASSSLTGTQPYEQYF. In DNA form, the CDR3 reads TGTGCCAGCAGTTCCCTAACGGGGACTCAGCCCTACGAGCAGTACTTC.

The chain recombines TRBV30 with TRBJ2-1; the match to TRBD1 covers 9 bases. Germline CDR1 and CDR2: GTSNPN and SVGIG (reference sequence). The CDR3 has 15 amino acids. With V trimmed by 4 bases and J by 3 bases, 7 bases remained unmatched. The CDR3 nucleotides are TGTGCCTGGACCCAGACAGGGGGGTTCTACAATGAGCAGTTCTTC. This translates into CAWTQTGGFYNEQFF.

V gene TRBV4-1 combines with J gene TRBJ2-1; 11 bases are shared with TRBD2. Unmatched junction bases numbered 17, after V lost 1 base and J lost 15 bases. The CDR3 loop spans 17 amino acids. The V gene's germline CDR1 is MGHRA and CDR2 YSYEKL. In DNA, the CDR3 is TGCGCCAGCAGCCAAGGGGTACTAGCGGGAGAGAGATACAAAAGGTTCTTC. This encodes CASSQGVLAGERYKRFF.